The rows below give T cell receptor beta chains drawn from one sample of a study of OX40 agonist ivuxolimab in advanced cancers. Assay: immunoSEQ multiplex PCR; the TCRdb copy retains only in-frame clones and omits some. The table records 9,500 to 13,000 clones, about 82% of them present only once. Sequenced here: CD4+ or CD8+ T cells sorted from blood, sampled in a trial of the OX40 agonist ivuxolimab. These receptors all stem from an adult with an advanced solid tumor such as melanoma, head and neck, liver or kidney cancer. Both conserved end residues are part of each CDR3. Fields, in order: clone size, J gene, V gene, D gene, CDR3 DNA, CDR3 protein. A D gene is named only where the DNA matches it firmly. Only part of the rows carry a size: once, few, many, or a class if the clone is expanded.

size: .
J: TRBJ2-3
V: TRBV11-2
D: .
DNA: TGTGCCAGCAGGGAGCTATTAAGCACAGATACGCAGTATTTT
CDR3: CASRELLSTDTQYF

size: .
J: TRBJ2-7
V: TRBV27
D: TRBD1
DNA: TGTGCCAGCAGTGCCCGGGACAGGGGGCAATACGAGCAGTACTTC
CDR3: CASSARDRGQYEQYF

size: .
J: TRBJ1-1
V: TRBV7-9
D: TRBD1
DNA: TGTGCCAGCAGCTTACGACAGGGACTAATGAACACTGAAGCTTTCTTT
CDR3: CASSLRQGLMNTEAFF

size: .
J: TRBJ2-3
V: TRBV5-6
D: .
DNA: TGTGCCAGCAGCACCCTCGGTTTGGGGGTTAGGGCAGATACGCAGTATTTT
CDR3: CASSTLGLGVRADTQYF

size: medium-sized
J: TRBJ2-3
V: TRBV19
D: TRBD2
DNA: TGTGCCAGTAGTATATGGGGACTAGGGAACACAGATACGCAGTATTTT
CDR3: CASSIWGLGNTDTQYF

size: few
J: TRBJ2-1
V: TRBV9
D: .
DNA: TGTGCCAGCAGCGAAGTCCAGTACAATGAGCAGTTCTTC
CDR3: CASSEVQYNEQFF

size: .
J: TRBJ2-6
V: TRBV5-6
D: .
DNA: TGTGCCAGCAGCTCGGCAGGGGTCTCTGGGGCCAACGTCCTGACTTTC
CDR3: CASSSAGVSGANVLTF

size: .
J: TRBJ1-5
V: TRBV28
D: TRBD1
DNA: TGTGCCAGCGGGGACAGGGGTGAGCCAGCCCCAGCATTT
CDR3: CASGDRGEPAPAF

size: .
J: TRBJ2-5
V: TRBV9
D: .
DNA: TGTGCCAGCAGCGTAGAATCTAGCGAGGAGACCCAGTACTTC
CDR3: CASSVESSEETQYF

size: .
J: TRBJ2-1
V: TRBV5-5
D: TRBD2
DNA: TGTGCCAGCAGCTCCCCGGGGGGGGGAGGGACGTGGAATGAGCAGTTCTTC
CDR3: CASSSPGGGGTWNEQFF

size: .
J: TRBJ2-1
V: TRBV6-6
D: TRBD2
DNA: TGTGCCAGCAGTCCGGGACTAGCGGGAGGTGAGCAGTTCTTC
CDR3: CASSPGLAGGEQFF

size: .
J: TRBJ2-7
V: TRBV7-9
D: .
DNA: TGTGCCAGCAGCTTAGCGGAGACCTACGAGCAGTACTTC
CDR3: CASSLAETYEQYF

size: few
J: TRBJ2-7
V: TRBV11-2
D: .
DNA: TGTGCCAGCAGCTTAGACAGCGGTTATACGGGCGAGCAGTACTTC
CDR3: CASSLDSGYTGEQYF

size: .
J: TRBJ2-7
V: TRBV5-1
D: .
DNA: TGCGCCAGTTCCCCGGGGCGGGGCTCCTACGAGCAGTACTTC
CDR3: CASSPGRGSYEQYF

size: once
J: TRBJ2-2
V: TRBV28
D: TRBD2
DNA: TGTGCCAGCAGATCCCTAGCGGGAGGGCCTACCGGGGAGCTGTTTTTT
CDR3: CASRSLAGGPTGELFF